The source of this T cell receptor (beta chain) is a study of T cell responses to AZD1222 COVID-19 vaccine. Profiling relied on immunoSEQ multiplex PCR, and the TCRdb table lists in-frame clones only, not all of them. The data hold about 140,000 clones, with 80% to 95% observed a single time. Study-level findings and limits: After the peak T cell response, and only then, were repertoires sampled.

Comments on this clone: Its target is unknown. Other DNA sequences within the sample encode an identical CDR3.

The receptor was derived from an adult in good health. Sequencing used peripheral blood, obtained on day 0 of MenACWY control vaccination.

The CDR3 coding sequence is TGTGCCAGCAGTGAAGGGCTGTCCTACGAGCAGTACTTC. This codes for CASSEGLSYEQYF. The chain recombines TRBV6-1 with TRBJ2-7; no clear D gene. The CDR3 runs to 13 residues. Trimming took 1 base from V and 1 from J, leaving 5 bases between them. CDR1 MNHNS and CDR2 SASEGT come from the germline V gene.